This entry lists 23 T cell receptor beta chains sequenced from one sample in a study of somatic mutations in cytotoxic T cells in rheumatoid arthritis. The method was immunoSEQ multiplex PCR; TCRdb's version includes in-frame clones alone and lacks a portion of them. The sample has 19,000 or so clones; around 83% are singletons. Specimen: CD8+ T cells sorted from blood. All receptors come from a man younger than 35 with rheumatoid arthritis.

CDR3 protein: CASSYSSGPNTGELFF. The DNA of the CDR3 is TGTGCCAGCAGTTACTCGTCGGGGCCTAACACCGGGGAGCTGTTTTTT. The chain recombines TRBV6-6 with TRBJ2-2, with D perhaps being TRBD1 or TRBD2 (5 bases each). Trimming cost V 0 bases and J 2 bases, with 10 bases left between them. The CDR3 totals 16 residues. Germline-derived CDR1 and CDR2 are MNHNY and SVGAGI (reference sequence).

The chain combines TRBV14 with TRBJ1-1; 10 bases align to TRBD1. The germline CDR1 and CDR2 sequences are SGHDN and FVKESK. V was pared by 5 bases and J by 5 bases, with 17 bases of the junction left unmatched. The CDR3 is 18 amino acids. The CDR3 bases are TGTGCCAGCAGCTACCTTTTGGGACAGGGGTTAAAAGGGACTGAAGCTTTCTTT. Translating gives CASSYLLGQGLKGTEAFF.

In the case of this clone: Compared with germline, one end of the junction differs, possibly owing to a read error. The chain couples TRBV10-2 to TRBJ2-7; D might be TRBD2 (6 bases). CDR1 is WSHSY, CDR2 SAAADI, per germline. This CDR3 is built from 14 residues. For the CDR3, the DNA is TGCGCCAGCACCCTCTCGGGAGTCCCCCACGAGCGGTACTTC. Encoded protein: CASTLSGVPHERYF.

Concerning this clone: One end of the junction does not line up with germline, which may come from a read error. The chain has TRBV4-2 and TRBJ1-1, with D possibly matching TRBD1 (5 bases). This CDR3 region has 16 residues. Germline values: CDR1 LGHNA, CDR2 YNFKEQ. As DNA, the CDR3 is TGTGCCAGCAACCAAGGGGCGGGGAGGGAAGGCACTGAAGCTTTCTTT. This encodes CASNQGAGREGTEAFF.

This clone appeared a single time. The V call is TRBV7-2, the J call TRBJ2-7, with 11 bases that match TRBD2. With 5 bases clipped from V and 7 bases from J, the junction kept 4 bases outside the gene matches. This CDR3 is built from 13 residues. Germline values: CDR1 SGHTA, CDR2 FQGNSA. This CDR3 is CASSLRLAGEQYF. The CDR3 DNA is TGTGCCAGCAGCCTTCGACTAGCGGGGGAGCAGTACTTC. The full variable domain, with the rest looked up from reference TRBV7-2 and TRBJ2-7, is GAGVSQSPSNKVTEKGKDVELRCDPISGHTALYWYRQSLGQGLEFLIYFQGNSAPDKSGLPSDRFSAERTGGSVSTLTIQRTQQEDSAVYLCASSLRLAGEQYFGPGTRLTVT.

The chain links TRBV6-5 to TRBJ2-2, with 10 bases fitting TRBD1. Germline-derived CDR1 and CDR2 are MNHEY and SVGAGI. The CDR3 is 14 residues long. The V and J ends lost 7 bases and 7 bases, in that order; junction bases with no gene match: 6. CDR3 sequence reads: CASKTGGGIGELFF. The CDR3 DNA reads as TGTGCCAGCAAGACAGGGGGCGGGATCGGGGAGCTGTTTTTT.

The chain is built from TRBV7-9 and TRBJ1-1; TRBD1 might be the D (5 bases). From germline, CDR1 is SEHNR and CDR2 FQNEAQ (reference sequence). This CDR3 has 14 amino acids. The V end lost 1 base, the J end lost 0 bases, and 6 bases lay between the germline ends. This CDR3 reads CASSLGGLNTEAFF. The CDR3 DNA reads as TGTGCCAGCAGCTTAGGGGGGTTGAACACTGAAGCTTTCTTT.

The V call is TRBV11-2, the J call TRBJ1-3; no definite D call. The CDR3 contains 16 residues. With 5 bases removed from V and 1 base from J, the gap between germline ends came to 15 bases. Per germline, CDR1 SGHAT and CDR2 FQNNGV. The chain's CDR3 is CASSPHLRSSGNTIYF. The DNA for the CDR3 is TGTGCCAGCAGCCCACACCTTAGGTCTTCTGGAAACACCATATATTTT.

The chain is built from TRBV6-1 and TRBJ2-1, with 8 bases aligning to TRBD1. CDR1 and CDR2 (germline): MNHNS, SASEGT. This CDR3 has 16 residues. Trimming cost V 2 bases and J 0 bases; bases outside gene matches: 3. This CDR3 reads CASSERQGSSYNEQFF. In DNA form, the CDR3 reads TGTGCCAGCAGTGAAAGACAGGGGAGCTCCTACAATGAGCAGTTCTTC.

The rearrangement links TRBV2 to TRBJ2-2; 10 nucleotides line up with TRBD1. Germline CDR1 reads SNHLY; CDR2 reads FYNNEI. J was trimmed by 8 bases and V by 11 bases; bases with no gene match: 11. There are 14 residues in the CDR3. CDR3 nucleotide sequence: TGTGCCCGCGCCGGGACAGGGGATACGGGGGAGCTGTTTTTT. It specifies CARAGTGDTGELFF. The variable domain in full, completed from reference TRBV2 and TRBJ2-2, reads EPEVTQTPSHQVTQMGQEVILRCVPISNHLYFYWYRQILGQKVEFLVSFYNNEISEKSEIFDDQFSVERPDGSNFTLKIRSTKLEDSAMYFCARAGTGDTGELFFGEGSRLTVL.

The V call is TRBV7-9, the J call TRBJ1-3; D gene uncertain. The germline V gene has CDR1 SEHNR and CDR2 FQNEAQ (reference sequence). The CDR3 has 16 residues. Trimming shortened V by 8 bases and J by 1 base, and 18 bases separated the two germline ends. The CDR3 DNA is TGTGCCAGCGGGAAAGGGCCGAAAGCTTCTGGAAACACCATATATTTT. Translated, it gives CASGKGPKASGNTIYF.

The chain recombines TRBV7-9 with TRBJ2-7; 8 bases map to TRBD2. This CDR3 is 13 amino acids long. The germline CDR1 and CDR2 sequences are SEHNR and FQNEAQ (reference sequence). J was trimmed by 7 bases and V by 5 bases; bases with no gene match: 7. CDR3 in DNA: TGTGCCAGCAGCCTGCGGGGGGCGGGGGAGCAGTACTTC. Protein sequence: CASSLRGAGEQYF.

J is TRBJ1-5 and V is TRBV5-4, with no clear D. V lost 4 bases and J 2 bases, leaving 7 bases between the germline ends. Germline-derived CDR1 and CDR2 are SGHNT and YYREEE (reference sequence). The CDR3 is made up of 13 amino acids. Written as DNA, the CDR3 is TGTGCCAGCAGCGCCGGTGGCAATCAGCCCCAGCATTTT. Its translation is CASSAGGNQPQHF.

V is TRBV4-1 and J is TRBJ1-2, with a possible D match to TRBD1 (6 bases). This CDR3 is 15 amino acids long. V gave up 0 bases and J gave up 7 bases, with 15 bases separating them. The germline V gene has CDR1 MGHRA and CDR2 YSYEKL. The CDR3, as DNA: TGCGCCAGCAGCCAAGATATCCTGGGGGGCCGTGGCTACACCTTC. Translating gives CASSQDILGGRGYTF.

V usage is TRBV4-3 and J usage is TRBJ1-1; the D gene is possibly TRBD1 (5 bases). The CDR3 length is 14 residues. Germline V gene lookup returns CDR1 LGHNA and CDR2 YSLEER. The ends were cut back, 4 bases at V and 3 bases at J, with 12 bases in the middle. In DNA, the CDR3 is TGCGCCAGCAGCCCTTACCCGGGGCACACTGAAGCTTTCTTT. The encoded protein is CASSPYPGHTEAFF.

The gene calls are TRBV28 and TRBJ1-2; D remains unclear. From germline, CDR1 is MDHEN and CDR2 SYDVKM. Trimming removed 5 bases from V and 3 bases from J, with 16 bases in between. This CDR3 region has 15 residues. The CDR3 loop is CASSPRVVGYYGYTF. The CDR3 region has the DNA TGTGCCAGCAGTCCAAGGGTGGTAGGCTACTATGGCTACACCTTC.

The V gene is TRBV6-1, the J gene TRBJ2-3; the match to TRBD1 covers 9 bases. J was trimmed by 2 bases and V by 4 bases; bases with no gene match: 7. This CDR3 comprises 16 residues. CDR1 is MNHNS, CDR2 SASEGT, per germline. CDR3 loop: CASSVTGGPHTDTQYF. The CDR3 region has the DNA TGTGCCAGCAGTGTAACAGGGGGCCCCCACACAGATACGCAGTATTTT.

The chain joins TRBV27 to TRBJ1-2; D is unclear. The CDR3 spans 13 residues. From germline, CDR1 is MNHEY and CDR2 SMNVEV (reference sequence). V gave up 0 bases and J gave up 6 bases, with 8 bases separating them. This chain's CDR3 is CASSLSAGHGYTF. For the CDR3, the DNA is TGTGCCAGCAGTTTATCGGCAGGCCATGGCTACACCTTC.

This clone appeared a single time. The V gene is TRBV9, the J gene TRBJ2-3, with TRBD1 identical over 8 bases. CDR3 length: 15 residues. Germline loops: CDR1 SGDLS, CDR2 YYNGEE. The V and J ends lost 3 bases and 4 bases, in that order; junction bases with no gene match: 7. The DNA of the CDR3 is TGTGCCAGCAGCGCGGAGGGACAGGCTTCAGATACGCAGTATTTT. Translated: CASSAEGQASDTQYF.

This clone was detected only a few times. The chain couples TRBV19 to TRBJ1-1; the D is unclear. The CDR3 has 13 residues. Germline V CDR1 and CDR2: LNHDA, SQIVND (reference sequence). The V and J ends lost 3 bases and 1 base respectively, with 6 bases between them. In DNA form, the CDR3 reads TGTGCCAGTAGTATCTGGGAGAACACTGAAGCTTTCTTT. This gives the protein CASSIWENTEAFF. The variable domain in full, completed from reference TRBV19 and TRBJ1-1, reads DGGITQSPKYLFRKEGQNVTLSCEQNLNHDAMYWYRQDPGQGLRLIYYSQIVNDFQKGDIAEGYSVSREKKESFPLTVTSAQKNPTAFYLCASSIWENTEAFFGQGTRLTVV.

A single count supports this clone. J is TRBJ2-5 and V is TRBV4-2; perhaps TRBD2 as D (5 bases). Trimming took off 0 bases at V and 4 bases at J, with 12 bases between the two ends. The CDR3 loop spans 15 amino acids. Looked up from germline, CDR1 is LGHNA and CDR2 is YNFKEQ. The CDR3 protein is CASSQEDPAGETQYF. CDR3 nucleotide sequence: TGTGCCAGCAGCCAAGAAGACCCGGCGGGAGAGACCCAGTACTTC.

V usage is TRBV7-6 and J usage is TRBJ2-1, with D possibly matching TRBD2 (6 bases). Germline CDR1 and CDR2: SGHVS and FNYEAQ. The V and J ends lost 4 bases and 9 bases respectively, with 13 bases between them. The CDR3 has 13 residues. In DNA form, the CDR3 reads TGTGCCAGCAGCTCCTCCCTCGGGGGTGAGCAGTTCTTC. Protein: CASSSSLGGEQFF.

This clone came up a few times. This chain connects TRBV18 to TRBJ2-7, with D tentatively TRBD2 (5 bases). This CDR3 has 14 amino acids. CDR1 and CDR2 (germline): KGHSH, LQKENI. V shed 3 bases and J shed 5 bases, with 14 bases lying between them. The CDR3 loop reads CASSPKRGDDEQYF. CDR3 bases: TGTGCCAGCTCACCGAAACGGGGTGACGACGAGCAGTACTTC.